This T cell receptor (beta chain) was captured by sequencing in a study of blood T cells in healthy people across ages. This CDR3 comprises 11 residues. The germline V gene has CDR1 SGHRS and CDR2 YFSETQ. Alongside a J-beta primer mix, a sample-barcoded 5' primer served in a second PCR lasting roughly 7 to 11 cycles. TCRdb re-called the 5' RACE reads through MiXCR, storing one row per CDR3 protein. The data hold 1,100,000 or so distinct CDR3 sequences, with under 45% observed a single time. The table lists this clonotype with many counts. At one boundary the junction diverges from the germline segment, which might be a read error.

Specimen: blood. V and J are TRBV5-1 and TRBJ2-1, with TRBD1 as a possible D gene (5 bases). The origin of this receptor is a woman in her sixties or seventies in good health. The CDR3 sequence: CASRDYNEQFF. For the CDR3, the DNA is TGTGCCAGCAGGGACTACAATGAGCAGTTCTTC.